These 18 T cell receptor beta chains came from one sample sequenced in a study of identical twins. MiXCR, run by TCRdb on the 5' RACE reads, gives a single entry per CDR3 protein. The sample consists of around 670,000 distinct CDR3 sequences, approximately 6.1% of them appearing once. Sequenced: naive T cells sorted from blood. These receptor sequences come from a young man in good health.

The sample holds a few counts of this clonotype. The chain is built from TRBV3-1 and TRBJ2-3; 9 nucleotides match TRBD2. Germline CDR1 is LGHDT and CDR2 is YNNKEL (reference sequence). This CDR3 spans 15 amino acids. Trimming removed 4 bases from V and 6 bases from J; junction bases left unmatched: 8. This CDR3 is CASSLGLARADTQYF. In DNA, the CDR3 is TGTGCCAGCAGCCTGGGACTAGCCCGGGCGGATACGCAGTATTTT.

CDR3 nucleotides: TGTGCCAGCAGCCTCCGGGACTGGCAAAACATTCAGTACTTC. It encodes CASSLRDWQNIQYF. V is TRBV3-1 and J is TRBJ2-4; D might be TRBD2 (6 bases). The germline V gene encodes CDR1 LGHDT and CDR2 YNNKEL (reference sequence). V was trimmed by 4 bases and J by 5 bases, leaving 12 bases between them. This CDR3 region has 14 residues.

The table lists this clonotype with a few counts. The gene calls are TRBV12-3 or TRBV12-4 and TRBJ1-2; D may be TRBD1 (5 bases). Trimming took 10 bases from V and 6 from J, leaving 15 bases between them. The CDR3 extends over 12 amino acids. Written as DNA, the CDR3 is TGTGCCACCACCCGGGGCGCCCATGGCTACACCTTC. This sequence encodes CATTRGAHGYTF.

This clonotype was found many times. The chain is built from TRBV29-1 and TRBJ2-3; D is possibly TRBD1 or TRBD2 (5 bases each). Germline V lookup: CDR1 SQVTM, CDR2 ANQGSEA. This CDR3 contains 13 residues. Deletions cut 5 bases from V and 2 bases from J, with 11 bases between. This chain's CDR3 is CSVRGSNTDTQYF. The DNA for the CDR3 is TGCAGCGTTCGGGGCAGTAACACAGATACGCAGTATTTT.

V gene TRBV11-2 combines with J gene TRBJ2-3; TRBD2 agrees at 13 bases. J lost 3 bases, V lost 3 bases, and 6 bases had no gene match. Germline assignment: CDR1 SGHAT and CDR2 FQNNGV. The CDR3 length is 17 residues. The CDR3 nucleotides read TGTGCCAGCAGCTTTAGACTAGCGGGAGGAGGGACAGATACGCAGTATTTT. Amino acid sequence: CASSFRLAGGGTDTQYF.

This clonotype was found many times. The CDR3 spells CASSSFTSGDNPYNEQFF. The CDR3 DNA reads as TGTGCCAGCAGTTCCTTCACTAGCGGGGACAACCCCTACAATGAGCAGTTCTTC. V is TRBV28 and J is TRBJ2-1, with 10 bases that match TRBD2. The CDR3 runs to 18 residues. Trimming cost V 4 bases and J 2 bases; bases outside gene matches: 11. Germline CDR1 MDHEN, CDR2 SYDVKM. Using reference TRBV28 and TRBJ2-1 for the parts outside the CDR3, the full variable domain is DVKVTQSSRYLVKRTGEKVFLECVQDMDHENMFWYRQDPGLGLRLIYFSYDVKMKEKGDIPEGYSVSREKKERFSLILESASTNQTSMYLCASSSFTSGDNPYNEQFFGPGTRLTVL.

The J gene is TRBJ2-1, the V gene TRBV20-1; D ambiguous. CDR1 DFQATT and CDR2 SNEGSKA come from the germline V gene (reference sequence). The CDR3 has 15 amino acids. V was pared by 5 bases and J by 0 bases, with 14 bases between. DNA for the CDR3: TGCAGTGCTTCACCAATCCTGAACTCCTACAATGAGCAGTTCTTC. It translates to CSASPILNSYNEQFF.

This clonotype was observed a handful of times. The chain is built from TRBV5-1 and TRBJ2-2; D call uncertain. Germline CDR1 and CDR2: SGHRS and YFSETQ. The V gene lost 2 bases and the J gene lost 7 bases, with 12 bases spanning the gap. The length of the CDR3 is 14 residues. For the CDR3, the DNA is TGCGCCAGCAGCTTAGCAGGTGGTGGCGGGGAGCTGTTTTTT. This sequence encodes CASSLAGGGGELFF.

The chain couples TRBV27 to TRBJ2-7; the D gene is possibly TRBD1 (8 bases). The ends were cut back, 6 bases at V and 7 bases at J, with 16 bases in the middle. The CDR3 length is 13 residues. CDR1 is MNHEY, CDR2 SMNVEV, per germline (reference sequence). The CDR3 nucleotides are TGTGCCAGCAGCTTAATACAGGGGGGGGAGCAGTACGTC. Its protein product is CASSLIQGGEQYV.

This clonotype came up a few times. The CDR3 loop is CASSELAGVSTGTQYF. CDR3 nucleotides: TGTGCCAGCAGCGAACTAGCGGGAGTGTCTACTGGGACCCAGTACTTC. The genes are TRBV6-1 and TRBJ2-5; 11 nucleotides match TRBD2. The J segment lost 7 bases and the V segment lost 6 bases, leaving 13 bases of the junction unmatched. Germline V gene sequence: CDR1 MNHNS, CDR2 SASEGT. The CDR3 extends over 16 amino acids.

With regard to this clonotype: A read error may account for a junction end that differs from germline. The chain recombines TRBV7-9 with TRBJ2-5; 9 nucleotides match TRBD1. CDR1 is SEHNR, CDR2 FQNEAQ, per germline (reference sequence). The CDR3 consists of 14 residues. CDR3 sequence: CASRGQGGSETRYF. As DNA, the CDR3 is TGTGCCAGCAGGGGACAGGGAGGATCAGAGACCCGGTACTTC.

This clonotype was observed many times. The chain joins TRBV27 to TRBJ2-7; D may be TRBD2 (5 bases). This CDR3 is built from 10 residues. Germline loops: CDR1 MNHEY, CDR2 SMNVEV (reference sequence). V lost 8 bases, J lost 3 bases, and 5 bases lay in between. Written as DNA, the CDR3 is TGTGCCAGCGGACTCTACGAGCAGTACGTC. Amino acids: CASGLYEQYV.

The sample holds many counts of this clonotype. The V call is TRBV27, the J call TRBJ2-1, with 8 bases aligning to TRBD2. The junction had 12 bases not matched to a gene; V was cut back by 6 bases and J by 5 bases. CDR3 length equals 16 residues. Germline V CDR1 and CDR2: MNHEY, SMNVEV (reference sequence). CDR3: CASSAPLSGEDNEQFF. CDR3 nucleotide sequence: TGTGCCAGCAGCGCCCCTCTTAGCGGGGAAGACAATGAGCAGTTCTTC.

This clonotype has just a few counts. This chain uses TRBV15 with TRBJ1-5; 9 positions agree with TRBD1. V shed 0 bases, J shed 4 bases, and the junction held 4 bases outside the gene matches. Germline V CDR1 and CDR2: LNHNV, YYDKDF (reference sequence). The CDR3 totals 16 residues. CDR3 sequence: CATSRDAGTGNQPQHF. The CDR3 DNA follows: TGTGCCACCAGCAGAGACGCCGGGACAGGGAATCAGCCCCAGCATTTT.

This clonotype was found many times. This sequence joins TRBV28 and TRBJ2-7; D ambiguous. This CDR3 comprises 14 residues. The ends were cut back, 4 bases at V and 3 bases at J, with 13 bases in the middle. Germline V lookup: CDR1 MDHEN, CDR2 SYDVKM. This chain's CDR3 is CASSSSLGYYEQYF. DNA for the CDR3: TGTGCCAGCAGTTCGTCTCTGGGGTACTACGAGCAGTACTTC.

Note on this clonotype: A junction boundary mismatches the germline segment, possibly from a read error. This chain connects TRBV28 to TRBJ2-7, with D unclear. The CDR3 spans 13 residues. The germline gives CDR1 MDHEN, CDR2 SYDVKM. CDR3 bases: TGTACCAGCAGTTTATTGAATAGCTACGAGCAGTACTTC. Translated: CTSSLLNSYEQYF.

This chain joins TRBV5-1 and TRBJ2-5, with no clear D. The CDR3 consists of 14 residues. Trimming took off 0 bases at V and 5 bases at J, with 11 bases between the two ends. Germline values: CDR1 SGHRS, CDR2 YFSETQ. The CDR3 DNA follows: TGCGCCAGCAGCTTGGCCGGAATTGCGGAGACCCAGTACTTC. Residues: CASSLAGIAETQYF. Using reference TRBV5-1 and TRBJ2-5 for the parts outside the CDR3, the full variable domain is KAGVTQTPRYLIKTRGQQVTLSCSPISGHRSVSWYQQTPGQGLQFLFEYFSETQRNKGNFPGRFSGRQFSNSRSEMNVSTLELGDSALYLCASSLAGIAETQYFGPGTRLLVL.

This clonotype has at least ten counts. At one of its ends the junction is not consistent with the germline gene, which may arise from a read error. The chain couples TRBV20-1 to TRBJ2-5, with 11 bases identical to TRBD2. Germline values: CDR1 DFQATT, CDR2 SNEGSKA (reference sequence). This CDR3 is built from 14 residues. The CDR3 nucleotides read TGCAGTTCTAGGACTAGCGGGCTCCAAGAGACCCAGTACTTC. This encodes CSSRTSGLQETQYF.